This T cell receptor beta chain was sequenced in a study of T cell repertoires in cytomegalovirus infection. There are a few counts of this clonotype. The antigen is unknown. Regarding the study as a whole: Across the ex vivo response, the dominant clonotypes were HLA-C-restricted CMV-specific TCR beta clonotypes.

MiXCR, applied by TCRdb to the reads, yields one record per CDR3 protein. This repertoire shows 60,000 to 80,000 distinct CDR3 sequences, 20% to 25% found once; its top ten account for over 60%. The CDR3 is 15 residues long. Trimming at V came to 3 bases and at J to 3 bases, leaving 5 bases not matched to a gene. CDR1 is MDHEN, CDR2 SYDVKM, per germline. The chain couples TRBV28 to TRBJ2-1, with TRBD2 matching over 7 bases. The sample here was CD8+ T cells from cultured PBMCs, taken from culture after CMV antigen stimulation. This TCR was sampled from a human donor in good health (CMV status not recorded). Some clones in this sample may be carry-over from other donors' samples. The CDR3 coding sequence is TGTGCCAGCAGTTTGGGAGGGTTCGACTACAATGAGCAGTTCTTC. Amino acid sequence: CASSLGGFDYNEQFF.